This T cell receptor beta chain was captured in a study of shared clonotypes between healthy human individuals. At the level of the study: Researchers assigned three CD4 naive, three CD4 memory, two CD8 naive and one CD8 memory plate to each donor. Findings of the study overall: Incompleteness in sorted-subset sequencing, despite large depth, was shown by rarefaction.

The assay was carried out at the deep level. When replicate PCRs were run on sorted subsets, they used about 220 ng DNA, about 30,000 T cell genomes. The table came from immunoSEQ multiplex PCR; TCRdb's copy has only in-frame clones and leaves some out. Of around 1.1 million clones listed, 77% were seen once; the top ten hold roughly 0.9%. On this clone itself: Antigen specificity is unknown.

There are 15 residues in the CDR3. Germline V gene data show CDR1 as MNHNS and CDR2 as SASEGT. The V and J ends lost 5 bases and 3 bases, in that order; junction bases with no gene match: 6. The TCR originated in a man younger than 35 in good health. Some clones in this sample may be carry-over from other donors' samples. Input material: memory CD4+ T cells from PBMCs. Subset defined: CD45RA-negative fraction. The V gene is TRBV6-1, the J gene TRBJ2-1; the match to TRBD2 covers 8 bases. CDR3 bases: TGTGCCAGCAGTTGGACTAGCAGGAACTACAATGAGCAGTTCTTC. Protein: CASSWTSRNYNEQFF.